The rows below give T cell receptor beta chains drawn from one sample of a study of blood T cell repertoires in COVID-19. Data came from immunoSEQ multiplex PCR; TCRdb stores just in-frame clones and leaves some out. The table lists around 70,000 clones, around 78% of them singletons. Source material: peripheral blood. Receptors were obtained from a human donor in a cohort sampled during active COVID-19. Each CDR3 is given with its conserved first and last residue. Each record gives: CDR3 DNA, CDR3 protein, J gene, V gene, clone size, D gene. The D gene is left open where the match is weak. The size of a clone is reported for some rows only, either as once, few or many, or as a class for expanded clones.

cdr3_nt: TGTGCCAGCAGCTTAGCGTCGACAGGGGACTATGGCTACACCTTC
cdr3_aa: CASSLASTGDYGYTF
j_call: TRBJ1-2
v_call: TRBV7-2
clone_size: once
d_call: TRBD1

cdr3_nt: TGTGCCAGCAGCGTAGAAGAGCGGACCACAGATACGCAGTATTTT
cdr3_aa: CASSVEERTTDTQYF
j_call: TRBJ2-3
v_call: TRBV9
clone_size: few
d_call: -

cdr3_nt: TGTGCCAGCAGCCCAAACCGGGACTTCAACAATGAGCAGTTCTTC
cdr3_aa: CASSPNRDFNNEQFF
j_call: TRBJ2-1
v_call: TRBV11-2
clone_size: -
d_call: -

cdr3_nt: TGCGCCAGCAGCCGGGGCAATGAGCAGTTCTTC
cdr3_aa: CASSRGNEQFF
j_call: TRBJ2-1
v_call: TRBV5-1
clone_size: -
d_call: -

cdr3_nt: TGCGCCAGCAGCCAGGGGGACTTTACCTACGAGCAGTACTTC
cdr3_aa: CASSQGDFTYEQYF
j_call: TRBJ2-7
v_call: TRBV5-1
clone_size: -
d_call: -

cdr3_nt: TGTGCCAGCAGGACAGGGGGAGGGACCGGGGAGCTGTTTTTT
cdr3_aa: CASRTGGGTGELFF
j_call: TRBJ2-2
v_call: TRBV6-5
clone_size: few
d_call: TRBD1

cdr3_nt: TGCGCCAGCAGCTCCGACTTGTCCAAAGACGAGCAGTACTTC
cdr3_aa: CASSSDLSKDEQYF
j_call: TRBJ2-7
v_call: TRBV5-1
clone_size: -
d_call: -

cdr3_nt: TGTGCCAGCAGTTACCGGGGGACTACCATGGGGGAGCAGTACTTC
cdr3_aa: CASSYRGTTMGEQYF
j_call: TRBJ2-7
v_call: TRBV6-5
clone_size: -
d_call: TRBD2

cdr3_nt: TGTGCCAGCAGGGAACAGGGGGGAGCTAACTATGGCTACACCTTC
cdr3_aa: CASREQGGANYGYTF
j_call: TRBJ1-2
v_call: TRBV27
clone_size: -
d_call: TRBD1

cdr3_nt: TGTGCCAGCAGTGAAAGATTAGCGGGAGAATTCATGGATACGCAGTATTTT
cdr3_aa: CASSERLAGEFMDTQYF
j_call: TRBJ2-3
v_call: TRBV6-1
clone_size: -
d_call: TRBD2

cdr3_nt: TGTGCCAGCAGCCCGTTTGCGGCCCCAACTAATGAAAAACTGTTTTTT
cdr3_aa: CASSPFAAPTNEKLFF
j_call: TRBJ1-4
v_call: TRBV7-2
clone_size: -
d_call: -

cdr3_nt: TGTGCCAGCAGAGGACAGCCTCCCTACGAGCAGTACTTC
cdr3_aa: CASRGQPPYEQYF
j_call: TRBJ2-7
v_call: TRBV25-1
clone_size: -
d_call: -

cdr3_nt: TGTGCCTGGAGTAGGGGCAGAGCAAATTCACCCCTCCACTTT
cdr3_aa: CAWSRGRANSPLHF
j_call: TRBJ1-6
v_call: TRBV30
clone_size: few
d_call: -

cdr3_nt: TGTGCCAGCAGTTTACCCTCCGGTTCAGCGGAGGAGCTGTTTTTT
cdr3_aa: CASSLPSGSAEELFF
j_call: TRBJ2-2
v_call: TRBV28
clone_size: few
d_call: -

cdr3_nt: TGCGCCAGCAGCTTGAGCGGGGAACACTACAATGAGCAGTTCTTC
cdr3_aa: CASSLSGEHYNEQFF
j_call: TRBJ2-1
v_call: TRBV5-1
clone_size: few
d_call: TRBD2

cdr3_nt: TGTGCCAGCAGCTTATGGGGCGGAAACTATGGCTACACCTTC
cdr3_aa: CASSLWGGNYGYTF
j_call: TRBJ1-2
v_call: TRBV11-2
clone_size: -
d_call: -

cdr3_nt: TGTGCCAGCAGCCCTAGCGGGAGGTACGAGCAGTACTTC
cdr3_aa: CASSPSGRYEQYF
j_call: TRBJ2-7
v_call: TRBV12-3/TRBV12-4
clone_size: -
d_call: TRBD2

cdr3_nt: TGTGCCAGCTCACCTGAGACAGGGGGGAAAACTGAAGCTTTCTTT
cdr3_aa: CASSPETGGKTEAFF
j_call: TRBJ1-1
v_call: TRBV18
clone_size: -
d_call: TRBD1

cdr3_nt: TGTGCCTGGATGGGACTAGCGGAGGCCCGACCATCCTACAATGAGCAGTTCTTC
cdr3_aa: CAWMGLAEARPSYNEQFF
j_call: TRBJ2-1
v_call: TRBV30
clone_size: -
d_call: TRBD2

cdr3_nt: TGTGCCAGCAGCTCGGGACTAGCGGGAAACAATGAGCAGTTCTTC
cdr3_aa: CASSSGLAGNNEQFF
j_call: TRBJ2-1
v_call: TRBV11-3
clone_size: -
d_call: TRBD2

cdr3_nt: TGTGCCAGCAGCACCCAGACAAGTCGCGGGTCACCCCTCCACTTT
cdr3_aa: CASSTQTSRGSPLHF
j_call: TRBJ1-6
v_call: TRBV5-4
clone_size: -
d_call: -

cdr3_nt: TGTGCCTGGAGTGGTGGGGGCATGGAAGGGATCCAGTACTTC
cdr3_aa: CAWSGGGMEGIQYF
j_call: TRBJ2-5
v_call: TRBV30
clone_size: -
d_call: -

cdr3_nt: TGTGCCAGCAGTTACAGCGGCAGGAGCCCTTTGGGAGGCTACACCTTC
cdr3_aa: CASSYSGRSPLGGYTF
j_call: TRBJ1-2
v_call: TRBV6-6
clone_size: -
d_call: -

cdr3_nt: TGTGCCAGCAGCTTAGACGGGCTGGGGCGGAACATTCAGTACTTC
cdr3_aa: CASSLDGLGRNIQYF
j_call: TRBJ2-4
v_call: TRBV7-2
clone_size: few
d_call: -

cdr3_nt: TGTGCCTGGAGTACCGGGACAGCCACGGTCATCCTCCACTTT
cdr3_aa: CAWSTGTATVILHF
j_call: TRBJ1-6
v_call: TRBV30
clone_size: -
d_call: TRBD1

cdr3_nt: TGTGCCAGCAGTTTATTAAGTGGGGTGCAGGGTCAGCCCCAGCATTTT
cdr3_aa: CASSLLSGVQGQPQHF
j_call: TRBJ1-5
v_call: TRBV28
clone_size: -
d_call: -

cdr3_nt: TGTGCCAGCAGTGATCAGGGGGACACTGAAGCTTTCTTT
cdr3_aa: CASSDQGDTEAFF
j_call: TRBJ1-1
v_call: TRBV6-1
clone_size: -
d_call: TRBD1